Presented here are 15 T cell receptor beta chains from one specimen sequenced in a study of beta chain features in type 1 diabetes. What was sequenced were expressed TCRB transcripts, since all of the isolated RNA had been reverse transcribed. Some clones are missing from TCRdb's copy, which holds only in-frame ones; the method was immunoSEQ multiplex PCR. The repertoire holds roughly 450,000 clones, with about an eighth as singletons. The sample consisted of naive CD4+ T cells from blood. The receptors here all came from a woman aged 18 to 35 in good health.

CDR3 sequence (DNA): TGTGCCAGCAGATATAGACAGGGGAGCACAGATACGCAGTATTTT. It translates to CASRYRQGSTDTQYF. This chain connects TRBV2 to TRBJ2-3; TRBD1 aligns across 8 bases. The trim removed 6 bases at V and 0 bases at J, leaving 5 bases unmatched. CDR1 and CDR2 (germline): SNHLY, FYNNEI. The CDR3 sequence is 15 residues long.

In its sample, this clone was seen a few times. The J gene is TRBJ2-7, the V gene TRBV7-2; possibly TRBD1 or TRBD2 for D (5 bases each). The V end was cut by 1 base, the J end by 3 bases, with 13 bases between. This CDR3 has 15 amino acids. In germline, CDR1 is SGHTA, CDR2 FQGNSA. CDR3 nucleotide sequence: TGTGCCAGCAGCTTAGGGTCGGGACCCTACTACGAGCAGTACGTC. Translation gives CASSLGSGPYYEQYV.

V is TRBV6-6 and J is TRBJ2-4, with TRBD1 matching 7 bases. V gave up 6 bases and J gave up 5 bases; unmatched junction bases: 7. The germline CDR1 and CDR2 sequences are MNHNY and SVGAGI (reference sequence). There are 14 residues in the CDR3. The CDR3 DNA is TGTGCCAGCAGGAAAGGGACAGCTGAAAACATTCAGTACTTC. This gives the protein CASRKGTAENIQYF.

The V call is TRBV5-1, the J call TRBJ2-1; TRBD1 matches 7 bases. Unmatched junction bases numbered 1, after V lost 0 bases and J lost 4 bases. This CDR3 contains 14 residues. The germline gives CDR1 SGHRS, CDR2 YFSETQ. The CDR3 reads CASSLETGYNEQFF. CDR3 bases: TGCGCCAGCAGCTTGGAGACAGGGTACAATGAGCAGTTCTTC.

This chain connects TRBV11-3 to TRBJ2-7; D might be TRBD1 (5 bases). The ends were cut back, 1 base at V and 6 bases at J, with 7 bases in the middle. Germline CDR1 and CDR2: SGHNT and YENEEA. CDR3 size: 12 residues. In nucleotides, the CDR3 is TGTGCCAGCAGCTTAGGACAGCGCGAGCAGTACTTC. This sequence encodes CASSLGQREQYF.

To note about this clone: Different DNA sequences within this sample yield the same CDR3. The chain uses TRBV7-9 and TRBJ1-2; 9 nucleotides align to TRBD1. The V gene's germline CDR1 is SEHNR and CDR2 FQNEAQ (reference sequence). The CDR3 spans 12 residues. J lost 8 bases, V lost 5 bases, and 3 bases had no gene match. The DNA of the CDR3 is TGTGCCAGCAGCGGACAGGGGTACGGCTACACCTTC. Translation: CASSGQGYGYTF.

A few counts support this clone. The chain links TRBV7-9 to TRBJ2-3; 7 bases are shared with TRBD1. Germline CDR1 and CDR2: SEHNR and FQNEAQ (reference sequence). Germline trimming cut 0 bases from V and 0 bases from J; bases unmatched to any gene: 6. The CDR3 has 17 residues. The CDR3 is CASSLALTRGSTDTQYF. As DNA, the CDR3 is TGTGCCAGCAGCTTAGCGCTAACCAGGGGGAGCACAGATACGCAGTATTTT.

V and J are TRBV7-8 and TRBJ2-1; D is perhaps TRBD1 or TRBD2 (5 bases each). CDR3 size: 14 residues. Germline lookup yields CDR1 SGHVS and CDR2 FQNEAQ. Deletions cut 5 bases from V and 8 bases from J, with 16 bases between. The CDR3 loop is CASSMRGRWHEQFF. CDR3 nucleotides: TGTGCCAGCAGCATGAGGGGCAGGTGGCATGAGCAGTTCTTC.

This chain connects TRBV27 to TRBJ2-1; D is possibly TRBD1 (5 bases). The V end was cut by 4 bases, the J end by 6 bases, with 10 bases between. The CDR3 extends over 13 amino acids. Germline CDR1 MNHEY, CDR2 SMNVEV (reference sequence). Here the CDR3 reads CASSYLGPNEQFF. The CDR3 coding sequence is TGTGCCAGCAGTTATTTGGGGCCCAATGAGCAGTTCTTC.

The chain joins TRBV11-3 to TRBJ2-1, with D hard to call. The V end lost 5 bases, the J end lost 6 bases, and 14 bases lay between the germline ends. Germline V gene sequence: CDR1 SGHNT, CDR2 YENEEA. The CDR3 runs to 14 residues. The CDR3 sequence: CASSPPGTRNEQFF. The CDR3 DNA follows: TGTGCCAGCAGCCCCCCGGGCACTCGCAATGAGCAGTTCTTC.

This clone was counted a few times. The chain links TRBV5-1 to TRBJ2-5; D is unresolved. The germline V and J ends were trimmed by 3 bases and 4 bases, with 13 bases remaining between them. The CDR3 sequence is 14 residues long. Germline V gives CDR1 SGHRS, CDR2 YFSETQ. CDR3 protein: CASSSQDMRETQYF. The CDR3 DNA is TGCGCCAGCAGCTCACAAGATATGAGAGAGACCCAGTACTTC.

This clone was observed a few times. The chain uses TRBV6-6 and TRBJ1-4; D ambiguous. The CDR3 is 14 amino acids. Deletions cut 0 bases from V and 8 bases from J, with 10 bases between. CDR1 is MNHNY, CDR2 SVGAGI, per germline (reference sequence). The CDR3 region has the DNA TGTGCCAGCAGTTACTCGGGGATCCGGGAAAAACTGTTTTTT. Amino acids: CASSYSGIREKLFF.

This sequence joins TRBV18 and TRBJ2-3; D is undetermined. The CDR3 runs to 12 residues. The V gene's germline CDR1 is KGHSH and CDR2 LQKENI. Trimming took 3 bases from V and 6 from J, leaving 7 bases between them. The DNA for the CDR3 is TGTGCCAGCTCACCGAGTCTGGATACGCAGTATTTT. This sequence encodes CASSPSLDTQYF.

The chain recombines TRBV10-3 with TRBJ1-1; the D is unclear. CDR1 is ENHRY and CDR2 is SYGVKD in the germline V gene. V lost 5 bases and J lost 0, with 4 bases in between. The CDR3 is made up of 12 amino acids. The CDR3 loop is CAISPMNTEAFF. The CDR3 bases are TGTGCCATCAGTCCCATGAACACTGAAGCTTTCTTT.

The rearrangement links TRBV21-1 to TRBJ2-1; TRBD2, the D gene given by the table, was not confirmed from the DNA. TRBV21-1 is designated a pseudogene. The CDR3 covers 17 residues. The CDR3: CASSKGPSGSSYNEQFF. The CDR3 DNA follows: TGTGCCAGCAGCAAAGGCCCTAGCGGGAGCTCCTACAATGAGCAGTTCTTC.